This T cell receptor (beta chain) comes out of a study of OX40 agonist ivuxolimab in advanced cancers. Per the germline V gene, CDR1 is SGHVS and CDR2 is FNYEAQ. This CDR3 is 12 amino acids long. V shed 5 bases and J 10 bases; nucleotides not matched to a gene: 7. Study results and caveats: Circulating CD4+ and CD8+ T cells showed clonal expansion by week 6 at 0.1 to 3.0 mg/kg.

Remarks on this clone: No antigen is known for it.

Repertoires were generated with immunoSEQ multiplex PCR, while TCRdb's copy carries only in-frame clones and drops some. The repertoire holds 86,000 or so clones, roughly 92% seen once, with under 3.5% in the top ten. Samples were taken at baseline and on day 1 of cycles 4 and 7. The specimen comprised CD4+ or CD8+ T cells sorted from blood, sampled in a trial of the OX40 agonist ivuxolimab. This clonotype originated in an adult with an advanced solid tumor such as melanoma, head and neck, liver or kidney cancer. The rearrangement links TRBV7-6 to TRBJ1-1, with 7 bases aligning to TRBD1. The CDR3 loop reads CASSTDRVRAFF. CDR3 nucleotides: TGTGCCAGCAGCACCGACAGGGTACGAGCTTTCTTT.